This T cell receptor beta chain was found in a study of CD8+ T cells in alopecia areata. RNA, once extracted, was reverse transcribed into cDNA for use as the sequencing template. Method: immunoSEQ multiplex PCR; TCRdb's copy keeps in-frame clones and lacks some. The sample holds more than 200,000 clones, 40% to 55% seen once. Study observations and caveats: The study found tofacitinib significantly decreased scalp clonality and expanded CD8+ clones among the top 100. More clonal than normal scalp was lesional scalp, particularly alopecia totalis/universalis.

Treatment described: oral pan-JAK inhibitor, 5-10 mg twice daily. Investigators sorted PBMCs to obtain both CD4+ and CD8+ T cells. This CDR3 is built from 13 residues. Trimming cost V 6 bases and J 2 bases, with 13 bases left between them. Germline V gene sequence: CDR1 SQVTM, CDR2 ANQGSEA. About this clone itself: Its matching antigen is unknown. Other DNA sequences of this sample code for an identical CDR3.

The source of this sequence is a human donor with alopecia areata. The rearrangement joins TRBV29-1 to TRBJ1-1; D unclear. The sample here was CD4+ T cells sorted from blood, taken between weeks 36 and 40, from a patient treated with tofacitinib. CDR3 sequence reads: CSVGRGRNTEAFF. The CDR3 region has the DNA TGCAGCGTGGGTCGAGGCCGCAACACTGAAGCTTTCTTT.